This entry concerns a single TCR beta chain. There are a few counts of this clonotype. This receptor's antigen is unknown. The sample holds no much larger clone one base away, and base qualities are not on file. CDR1 and CDR2, per the germline V gene (reference sequence), are LGHDT and YNNKEL. The CDR3 goes from the cysteine to the phenylalanine over 16 residues. Only the CDR3 DNA is retained, 48 bases long and in frame from the first base. The V and J ends are trimmed by 0 bases and 5 bases, leaving 16 bases between them. This entry is derived from a study of identical twins (dated by TCRdb to 2016 to 2017). A note on the overall study: TCR alpha and beta repertoires from monozygotic twins, unrelated adults of various ages and cord blood were deep-sequenced to test whether fetal clonotypes persist. To rule out contamination, the twin experiments were replicated at different times with different library preparation protocols. The research as a whole found: Out-of-frame TCR alpha sequences shared between twins showed an excess of low generation-probability sequences compared with coincidental sharing between unrelated individuals. In monozygotic twins, out-of-frame TCR alpha sharing was systematically underestimated by recombination models, although the models agreed with sharing between unrelated individuals. Abundant cord blood beta clonotypes had fewer insertions, young adult naive repertoires showed a similar but weaker trend, and memory repertoires showed no such trend. In beta out-of-frame sequences, excess twin sharing was weaker, because having fewer shared sequences lowered the signal-to-noise ratio. Zero-insertion analyses could be partly confounded by invariant T cells such as MAIT and iNKT, though diverse VJ usage argued against such confounding for most clonotypes. Because the same donors could not be followed over many years, the conclusions depended on cross-sectional statistical analysis.

All donors were healthy Caucasians. Three pairs of female monozygotic twins, all aged roughly 18 to 29 years, made up the twin cohort. CD4+ and CD8+ T cell populations were isolated with positive isolation kits from Invitrogen. The library was built by means of 5' RACE. TCRdb records Illumina HiSeq 2000 as the sequencer. Template switching added a universal primer binding site, and the final cDNA carried a unique molecular identifier that allowed TCR cDNA molecules to be counted accurately. First-strand cDNA for TCR alpha and beta chains was synthesized from specific primers in the conserved constant-segment region. To control for contamination, each cDNA library was double barcoded with a SMART-Mk sample barcode plus Illumina barcodes. Two successive PCR steps introduced TruSeq adapter sequences along with Illumina sample barcodes. TCR alpha and beta cDNA libraries were sequenced on the Illumina HiSeq platform with custom primers. For the original study's pipeline: Raw reads were processed with MiGEC to extract unique molecular identifiers, and MiXCR was used to determine CDR3 positions. Recombination models were inferred per individual with the repgenHMM and IGoR tools using an EM algorithm. The tcR package in R was used for shared clonotype analysis, with sharing normalized by the product of cloneset sizes. Out-of-frame nonproductive sequences were analyzed to study raw recombination free of thymic and clonal selection effects. Through fastp at Q25 and MiXCR, TCRdb rebuilt clones from the public reads, retaining in-frame beta chains. Each entry is one CDR3 protein sequence, shown with its most common DNA and genes. V and J calls and clone size were set by TCRdb, not the authors. Present in this sample are fewer than 500,000 distinct CDR3 sequences, roughly an eighth of which were seen just once. The top ten constitute 0.95% to 1% of the sample.

Another study also made use of these data, one on yellow fever vaccine responses in identical twins. As the second study states: The authors reported that the T cell response to vaccination in identical twins appeared partly convergent and partly personalized. In the study, vaccine-responding T cell clones were precisely tracked in identical twins.

The sequence derives from a woman aged 18 to 35 in good health. The sequenced sample was CD4+ T cells sorted from blood. In this chain, TRBV3-1 is recombined with TRBJ2-5; the D region possibly corresponds to TRBD2 (7 bases align). CDR3 reads: CASSQDGGGSWETQYF. The nucleotide sequence reads as follows: TGTGCCAGCAGCCAAGACGGGGGCGGGAGTTGGGAGACCCAGTACTTC.